This TCR beta chain is drawn from a study of long-term antiretroviral therapy in people with HIV. The CDR3 spans 14 residues. V was pared by 5 bases and J by 4 bases, with 3 bases of the junction left unmatched. Germline CDR1 is MNHEY and CDR2 is SVGAGI. They ran version v3.0 of the immunoSEQ assay at survey level. The data were produced by immunoSEQ multiplex PCR, yet TCRdb's version contains in-frame clones alone and is incomplete. The sample lists 35,000 or so clones, 83% occurring once. Researchers secured at least one pre-ART and at least two post-ART PBMC samples from each donor. The V gene is TRBV6-5, the J gene TRBJ1-5, with 9 positions matching TRBD1. Sequences were derived from unsorted PBMCs, sampled 0.4 years before starting antiretroviral therapy. The source is a man aged 18 to 30 with HIV. CDR3 coding DNA: TGTGCCAGCAGTCCGGGACAGGGAAATCAGCCCCAGCATTTT. Translation gives CASSPGQGNQPQHF.